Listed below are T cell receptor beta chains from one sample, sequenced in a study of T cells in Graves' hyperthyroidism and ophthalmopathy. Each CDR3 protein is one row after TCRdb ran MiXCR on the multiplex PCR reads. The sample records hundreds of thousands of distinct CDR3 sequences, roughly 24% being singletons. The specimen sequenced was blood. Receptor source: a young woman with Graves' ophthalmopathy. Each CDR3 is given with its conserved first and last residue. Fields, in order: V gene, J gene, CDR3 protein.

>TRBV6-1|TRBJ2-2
CASTWTGGNPGELFF
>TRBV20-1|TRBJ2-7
CSAREVVGQGPFEQYF
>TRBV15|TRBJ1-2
CATRKGVSANYGYTF
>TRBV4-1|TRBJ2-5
CASSLQRSETQYF
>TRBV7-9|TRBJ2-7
CASSLTSGAIYEQYF
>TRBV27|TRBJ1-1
CASSWEGAGGTEAFF
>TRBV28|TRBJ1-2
CASRRGDGYTF
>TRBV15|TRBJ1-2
CATSRPRDRIGGYTF
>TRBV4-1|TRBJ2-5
CASSQEGGQGKETQYF
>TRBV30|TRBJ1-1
CAWSVRGSTEAFF
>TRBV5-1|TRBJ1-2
CASRLTGESGYTF
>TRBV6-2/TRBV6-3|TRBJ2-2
CASSSESWRGNTGELFF
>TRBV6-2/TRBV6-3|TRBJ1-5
CASKYSNQPQHF
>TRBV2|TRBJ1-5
CASSSVDSNQPQHF
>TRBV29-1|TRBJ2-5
CSVEFRASQETQYF
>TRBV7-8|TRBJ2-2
CASSFKGNGELFF
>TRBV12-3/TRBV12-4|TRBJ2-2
CASSTGSGELFF
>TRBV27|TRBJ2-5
CASSLRYQGTQYF
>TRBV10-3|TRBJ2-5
CAISDQGETQYF
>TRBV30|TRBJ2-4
CAWSPGQVENIQYF
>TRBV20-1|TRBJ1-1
CSATPLLDKNTEAFF
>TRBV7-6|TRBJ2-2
CASSLPPSGGNTGELFF
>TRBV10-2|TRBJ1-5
CASSERGGAGQPQHF
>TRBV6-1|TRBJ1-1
CAGRDGVNTEAFF
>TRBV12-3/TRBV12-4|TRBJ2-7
CASTRQGQEQYF
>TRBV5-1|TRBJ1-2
CASSSNSDSLLNGYTF
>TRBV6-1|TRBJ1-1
CASSTGRFAEAFF
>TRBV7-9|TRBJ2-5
CASSGIQETQYF
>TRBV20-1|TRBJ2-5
CSAPSGVEETQYF
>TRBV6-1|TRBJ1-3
CASSPRRDRFGNTIYF
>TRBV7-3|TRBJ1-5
CASSPPGYDQPQHF
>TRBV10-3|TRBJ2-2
CATSSFGGAAGELFF
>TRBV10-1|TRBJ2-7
CASSEPGSDEQYF